This passage covers 25 T cell receptor beta chains from one sample sequenced in a study of blood T cell repertoires in COVID-19. Profiling relied on immunoSEQ multiplex PCR, and the TCRdb table lists in-frame clones only, not all of them. The sample records some 200,000 clones, roughly 81% being singletons. What was sequenced was peripheral blood. These receptors were collected from a woman aged 45 to 65 with active or convalescent COVID-19.

The table lists this clone with a few counts. The gene calls are TRBV3-1 (or the pseudogene TRBV3-2) and TRBJ1-2, with D maybe TRBD1 (6 bases). CDR3 size: 15 residues. V lost 4 bases, J lost 4 bases, and 16 bases lay in between. Germline V gene lookup returns CDR1 LGHDT and CDR2 YNNKEL (reference sequence). Written as DNA, the CDR3 is TGTGCCAGCAGCCTTAGGGGGGGTCGGGCCTATGGCTACACCTTC. Translation gives CASSLRGGRAYGYTF.

This chain connects TRBV12-3 or TRBV12-4 to TRBJ1-1; TRBD1 agrees at 8 bases. V was clipped by 6 bases and J by 6 bases; unmatched bases: 3. There are 12 residues in the CDR3. As DNA, the CDR3 is TGTGCCAGCAGAACGACAGGGGCTGAAGCTTTCTTT. This gives the protein CASRTTGAEAFF.

In this sample, this clone turned up once. J is TRBJ1-1 and V is TRBV5-1; D gene ambiguous. The V and J ends lost 1 base and 4 bases respectively, with 17 bases between them. Germline assignment: CDR1 SGHRS and CDR2 YFSETQ. The CDR3 length is 16 residues. CDR3 amino acids: CASSLRPEGEGTEAFF. The CDR3 nucleotides read TGCGCCAGCAGCTTGCGACCCGAGGGCGAGGGCACTGAAGCTTTCTTT.

This clone appeared once. J is TRBJ1-4 and V is TRBV21-1; the table calls TRBD1, which could not be checked here. TRBV21-1 counts as a pseudogene. This CDR3 region has 17 residues. The CDR3 DNA reads TGTGCCAGCAGCAACGGGGACAGGTCTTTCCCAAATGAAAAACTGTTTTTT. The encoded protein is CASSNGDRSFPNEKLFF.

The V call is TRBV4-2, the J call TRBJ2-1; tentatively, D is TRBD1 (5 bases). The germline CDR1 and CDR2 sequences are LGHNA and YNFKEQ. The CDR3 has 11 residues. Trimming cost V 5 bases and J 12 bases, with 11 bases left between them. The CDR3: CASSREQVQFF. CDR3 sequence (DNA): TGTGCCAGCAGCAGGGAACAGGTGCAGTTCTTC.

The chain uses TRBV3-1 (or the pseudogene TRBV3-2) and TRBJ2-2; tentatively, D is TRBD1 (5 bases). Germline V gives CDR1 LGHDT, CDR2 YNNKEL (reference sequence). Trimming stripped 0 bases from V and 2 bases from J, with 10 bases between. The CDR3 runs to 16 residues. CDR3 in DNA: TGTGCCAGCAGCCAAGAGGGCAGGGCCAACACCGGGGAGCTGTTTTTT. This codes for CASSQEGRANTGELFF.

This clone was observed once. The chain carries TRBV6-5 and TRBJ1-3; weak D call: TRBD1 (5 bases). The germline V gene encodes CDR1 MNHEY and CDR2 SVGAGI. The V end lost 4 bases, the J end lost 4 bases, and 17 bases lay between the germline ends. This CDR3 region has 16 residues. CDR3: CASSSGSWGPGNTIYF. In DNA form, the CDR3 reads TGTGCCAGCAGTTCTGGGTCGTGGGGCCCAGGAAACACCATATATTTT.

This clone was recorded once. The V call is TRBV2, the J call TRBJ1-1, with 8 bases identical to TRBD1. Trimming cost V 6 bases and J 6 bases; bases outside gene matches: 9. Germline-derived CDR1 and CDR2 are SNHLY and FYNNEI. The CDR3 contains 14 residues. The DNA for the CDR3 is TGTGCCAGCAGGGCAACGACAGGGGACCCTGAAGCTTTCTTT. It is translated as CASRATTGDPEAFF.

The chain employs TRBV5-1 and TRBJ2-3; TRBD2 matches 10 bases. V gave up 1 base and J gave up 6 bases; unmatched junction bases: 14. Germline V gene data show CDR1 as SGHRS and CDR2 as YFSETQ. This CDR3 region has 18 residues. CDR3 amino acids: CASSLRSPGLAALDTQYF. Here the CDR3 DNA reads TGCGCCAGCAGCTTGCGTTCCCCCGGACTAGCGGCTCTGGATACGCAGTATTTT. Based on the CDR3 plus reference TRBV5-1 and TRBJ2-3, the full variable domain is KAGVTQTPRYLIKTRGQQVTLSCSPISGHRSVSWYQQTPGQGLQFLFEYFSETQRNKGNFPGRFSGRQFSNSRSEMNVSTLELGDSALYLCASSLRSPGLAALDTQYFGPGTRLTVL.

This sequence joins TRBV5-5 and TRBJ2-1; 10 nucleotides line up with TRBD1. CDR3 length equals 17 residues. With 3 bases clipped from V and 7 bases from J, the junction kept 13 bases outside the gene matches. Germline V gene lookup returns CDR1 SGHKS and CDR2 YYEKEE (reference sequence). This chain's CDR3 is CASSYTGQGVTRNEQFF. DNA for the CDR3: TGTGCCAGCAGCTACACCGGACAGGGGGTTACAAGGAATGAGCAGTTCTTC.

This clone has a single count. The chain employs TRBV6-1 and TRBJ1-6; D is unclear. The V end was cut by 0 bases, the J end by 10 bases, with 7 bases between. Germline lookup yields CDR1 MNHNS and CDR2 SASEGT. This CDR3 comprises 13 residues. The DNA of the CDR3 is TGTGCCAGCAGTGAAGCGCTCGGGTCACCCCTCCACTTT. This gives the protein CASSEALGSPLHF.

The J gene is TRBJ1-4, the V gene TRBV2, with D possibly being TRBD1 (5 bases). V was shortened by 0 bases and J by 3 bases, with 5 bases between the two germline ends. The CDR3 consists of 14 residues. Germline CDR1 is SNHLY and CDR2 is FYNNEI. This chain's CDR3 is CASSEAGANEKLFF. CDR3 nucleotides: TGTGCCAGCAGTGAAGCAGGGGCTAATGAAAAACTGTTTTTT.

This CDR3 reads CASSESADFKETQYF. In DNA, the CDR3 is TGCGCCAGCAGTGAGTCGGCCGATTTTAAAGAGACCCAGTACTTC. The chain combines TRBV10-1 with TRBJ2-5; D unclear. The V gene lost 0 bases and the J gene lost 3 bases, with 11 bases spanning the gap. The CDR3 sequence is 15 residues long. CDR1 is WNHNN, CDR2 SYGVQD, per germline (reference sequence).

V usage is TRBV29-1 and J usage is TRBJ2-2; TRBD2 matches 8 bases. Looked up from germline, CDR1 is SQVTM and CDR2 is ANQGSEA. V lost 7 bases and J lost 7; bases outside the gene matches: 14. This CDR3 has 15 residues. CDR3 in DNA: TGCAGCGCGGGGGCCGCGGGGGGCAGGATCGGGGAGCTGTTTTTT. Its protein is CSAGAAGGRIGELFF.

J is TRBJ1-2 and V is TRBV7-9; 8 bases are shared with TRBD1. The CDR3 spans 15 residues. With V trimmed by 5 bases and J by 8 bases, 13 bases remained unmatched. Germline V gene lookup returns CDR1 SEHNR and CDR2 FQNEAQ (reference sequence). The DNA for the CDR3 is TGTGCCAGCAGCCTCGCCTCCCAGGGGGCGTGGGGCTACACCTTC. Amino acids: CASSLASQGAWGYTF.

The chain links TRBV28 to TRBJ1-2; no clear D gene. V lost 7 bases and J lost 7, with 10 bases in between. The CDR3 consists of 11 residues. Germline CDR1 is MDHEN and CDR2 is SYDVKM. The CDR3 reads CASTDSGGYTF. The CDR3, as DNA: TGTGCCAGCACGGACTCAGGTGGCTACACCTTC.

This clone was picked up a small number of times. CDR3 sequence reads: CSASLLSAEPLSEQYF. The CDR3, as DNA: TGCAGTGCTAGTTTGCTTTCAGCGGAACCTTTGAGCGAGCAGTACTTC. The V call is TRBV20-1, the J call TRBJ2-7; D is perhaps TRBD2 (5 bases). Trimming pared 3 bases from V and 6 bases from J, leaving 24 bases between. Germline V gene lookup returns CDR1 DFQATT and CDR2 SNEGSKA (reference sequence). This CDR3 region has 16 residues.

This clone was counted a single time. The chain links TRBV5-1 to TRBJ2-1; 9 bases fit TRBD2. The J segment lost 7 bases and the V segment lost 5 bases, leaving 10 bases of the junction unmatched. In germline, CDR1 is SGHRS, CDR2 YFSETQ. This CDR3 spans 15 amino acids. The CDR3 nucleotides read TGCGCCAGCAGGGGACTAGCCGGCAAAGGGAATGAGCAGTTCTTC. It translates to CASRGLAGKGNEQFF.

This chain uses TRBV10-2 with TRBJ2-1, with 8 nucleotides matching TRBD2. Per the germline V gene, CDR1 is WSHSY and CDR2 is SAAADI. Trimming took 4 bases from V and 8 from J; bases not matched to a gene: 10. CDR3 length equals 15 residues. CDR3 in amino acids: CASSAGTRTFDEQFF. The CDR3 nucleotides read TGCGCCAGCAGTGCGGGGACTAGAACATTTGATGAGCAGTTCTTC.

This clone was detected a few times. The chain joins TRBV7-9 to TRBJ1-3, with 7 positions matching TRBD1. This CDR3 has 15 amino acids. J lost 4 bases, V lost 4 bases, and 7 bases had no gene match. Germline values: CDR1 SEHNR, CDR2 FQNEAQ (reference sequence). In DNA, the CDR3 is TGTGCCAGCAGCTCCTGGGACAGCGCCGGAAACACCATATATTTT. Its translation: CASSSWDSAGNTIYF.

CDR3 nucleotide sequence: TGTGCCAGCAGCTTGGCCGGGACAGATTACAATGAGCAGTTCTTC. Translating gives CASSLAGTDYNEQFF. The V call is TRBV5-8, the J call TRBJ2-1; 7 bases map to TRBD1. This CDR3 region has 15 residues. Germline trimming cut 0 bases from V and 4 bases from J; bases unmatched to any gene: 4. Germline-derived CDR1 and CDR2 are SGHTS and YDEGEE.

There are a few counts of this clone. The chain recombines TRBV28 with TRBJ1-1, with 7 bases lining up with TRBD1. Trimming cost V 6 bases and J 1 base; bases outside gene matches: 8. This CDR3 contains 15 residues. Germline lookup yields CDR1 MDHEN and CDR2 SYDVKM. CDR3 nucleotide sequence: TGTGCCAGCAGGCTCCCATACAGGGGGAACACTGAAGCTTTCTTT. This gives the protein CASRLPYRGNTEAFF.

The chain employs TRBV6-1 and TRBJ2-3, with 9 bases lining up with TRBD2. The ends lost 2 bases at V and 4 bases at J; junction bases unmatched: 4. CDR1 and CDR2 from the germline V gene are MNHNS and SASEGT. This CDR3 comprises 15 residues. CDR3 amino acids: CASSERGGEADTQYF. CDR3 coding DNA: TGTGCCAGCAGTGAACGCGGGGGGGAGGCAGATACGCAGTATTTT.

The chain employs TRBV5-4 and TRBJ1-1, with D hard to call. Germline CDR1 is SGHNT and CDR2 is YYREEE (reference sequence). CDR3 size: 13 residues. Trimming left V 5 bases short and J 0 bases short, with 8 bases between. Written as DNA, the CDR3 is TGTGCCAGCAGATTTACACTGAACACTGAAGCTTTCTTT. Its translation is CASRFTLNTEAFF.

V usage is TRBV18 and J usage is TRBJ1-2; 11 positions match TRBD1. CDR3 length equals 14 residues. Looked up from germline, CDR1 is KGHSH and CDR2 is LQKENI. After removal of 4 bases from V and 7 bases from J, the junction contained 5 bases not matched to a gene. Here the CDR3 DNA reads TGTGCCAGCTCACATGGACAGGGGGCGGTTGGCTACACCTTC. Protein: CASSHGQGAVGYTF.